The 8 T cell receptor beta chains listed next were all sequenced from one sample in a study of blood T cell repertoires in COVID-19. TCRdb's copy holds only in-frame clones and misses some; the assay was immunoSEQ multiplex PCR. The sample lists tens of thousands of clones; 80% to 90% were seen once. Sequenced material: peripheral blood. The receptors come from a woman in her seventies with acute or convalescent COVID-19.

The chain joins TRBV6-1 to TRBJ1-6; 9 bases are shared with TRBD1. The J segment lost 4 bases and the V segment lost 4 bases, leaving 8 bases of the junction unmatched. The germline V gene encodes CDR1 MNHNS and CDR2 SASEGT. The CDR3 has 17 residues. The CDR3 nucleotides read TGTGCCAGCAGTGGTTTACAGGGGGCCTTATATAATTCACCCCTCCACTTT. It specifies CASSGLQGALYNSPLHF.

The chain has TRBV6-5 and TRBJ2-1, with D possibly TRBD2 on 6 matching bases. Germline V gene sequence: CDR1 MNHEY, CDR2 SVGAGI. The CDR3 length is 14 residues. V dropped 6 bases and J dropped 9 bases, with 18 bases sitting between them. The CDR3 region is CASRSLTGTLEQFF. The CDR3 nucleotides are TGTGCCAGCAGGAGCCTTACCGGGACTCTTGAGCAGTTCTTC.

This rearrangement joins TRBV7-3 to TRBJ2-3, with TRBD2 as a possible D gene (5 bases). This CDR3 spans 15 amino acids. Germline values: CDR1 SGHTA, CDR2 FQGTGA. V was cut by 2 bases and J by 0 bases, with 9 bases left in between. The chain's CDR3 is CASSLYGDSTDTQYF. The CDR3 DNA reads TGTGCCAGCAGCTTATACGGGGATAGCACAGATACGCAGTATTTT. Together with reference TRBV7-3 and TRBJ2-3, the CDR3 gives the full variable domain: GAGVSQTPSNKVTEKGKYVELRCDPISGHTALYWYRQSLGQGPEFLIYFQGTGAADDSGLPNDRFFAVRPEGSVSTLKIQRTERGDSAVYLCASSLYGDSTDTQYFGPGTRLTVL.

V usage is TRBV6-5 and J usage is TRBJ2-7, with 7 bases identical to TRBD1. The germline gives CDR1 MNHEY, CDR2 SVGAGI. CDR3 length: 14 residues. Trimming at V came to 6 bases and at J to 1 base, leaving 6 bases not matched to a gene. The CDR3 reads CASSHRDSSYEQYF. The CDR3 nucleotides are TGTGCCAGCAGCCACCGGGACAGTTCCTACGAGCAGTACTTC.

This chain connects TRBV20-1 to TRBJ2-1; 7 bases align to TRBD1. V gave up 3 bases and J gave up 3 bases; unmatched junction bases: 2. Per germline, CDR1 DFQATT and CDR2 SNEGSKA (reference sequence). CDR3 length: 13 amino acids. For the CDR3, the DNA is TGCAGTGCTAGTGGGGACAGCTACAATGAGCAGTTCTTC. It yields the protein CSASGDSYNEQFF.

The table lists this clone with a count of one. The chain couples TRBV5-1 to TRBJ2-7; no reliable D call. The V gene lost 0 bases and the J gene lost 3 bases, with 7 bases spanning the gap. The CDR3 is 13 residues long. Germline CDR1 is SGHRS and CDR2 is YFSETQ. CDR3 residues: CASSLAGRYEQYF. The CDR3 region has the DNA TGCGCCAGCAGCTTGGCTGGGCGCTACGAGCAGTACTTC.

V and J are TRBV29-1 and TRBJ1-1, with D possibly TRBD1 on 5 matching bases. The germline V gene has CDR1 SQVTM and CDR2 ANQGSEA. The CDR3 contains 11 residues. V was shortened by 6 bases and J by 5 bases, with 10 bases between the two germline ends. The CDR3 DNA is TGCAGCGTCTCGGACATGACTGAAGCTTTCTTT. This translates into CSVSDMTEAFF.

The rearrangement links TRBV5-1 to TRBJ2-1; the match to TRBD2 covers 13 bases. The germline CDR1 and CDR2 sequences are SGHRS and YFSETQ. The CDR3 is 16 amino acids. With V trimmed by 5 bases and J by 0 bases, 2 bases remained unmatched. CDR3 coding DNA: TGCGCCAGCAGGAGGACTAGCGGGAGCTCCTACAATGAGCAGTTCTTC. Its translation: CASRRTSGSSYNEQFF.